Sequencing of this T cell receptor beta chain was carried out in a study of T cells after yellow fever vaccination (dated by TCRdb to the late 2010s). In terms of the full investigation: The SMART-Seq v4 Ultra Low Input RNA kit was used to prepare libraries from fractions with low cell numbers. Bulk TCR alpha and beta repertoires were sequenced longitudinally to track T-cell clones before and after primary and booster YFV17D yellow fever vaccination. Two healthy male donors made up the cohort, one aged 18 to 29 years and the other aged 30 to 40 years. Blood was drawn at multiple timepoints before and after primary and secondary immunization, with bulk PBMC replicates and cell subsets isolated. General findings and caveats noted by the study authors: A small share of clonotypes was detected in both CD4 and CD8 compartments, with the overlap likely arising from convergent recombination. Computational filtering was needed because FACS-sorted repertoires could contain abundant contaminating clonotypes from the bulk population. Compared with the primary T-cell response, the secondary T-cell response was weaker but faster, peaking on day 5 rather than day 15. After the booster, most of the clones that had expanded following primary vaccination were detected again (almost 98% of CD4 and 88% of CD8), which suggests that memory was broadly maintained. Because only a couple of donors were included in the study, the extent to which the findings can be generalized is limited.

This specimen's treatment or condition label, per the study, means: live attenuated yellow fever vaccine strain. A standard Ficoll-Paque protocol was used to isolate PBMCs from peripheral blood. Dynabeads CD4 and CD8 positive selection kits were used to isolate the CD4 and CD8 T-cell fractions. TriZol was used to extract RNA from bulk PBMCs, CD4 and CD8 fractions, and dextramer-positive and dextramer-negative fractions. TCRdb shows the sequencer as Illumina NovaSeq 6000. TCR cDNA was made using 5'RACE template switching, a step that added a universal primer site and unique molecular identifiers. cDNA synthesis was primed from both the TCR alpha and TCR beta constant segments. Libraries were amplified in two PCR steps, with sample barcodes and sequencing adapters added in the second step. Sequencing of the libraries was done on either Illumina HiSeq 2500 (2x100 bp) or NovaSeq (2x150 bp). Turning to the authors' computational methods: Demultiplexing of reads and collapsing into UMI consensus sequences were performed with MIGEC, and V(D)J alignment was carried out with MiXCR. Clonotypes responding to the vaccine were identified with edgeR on replicate PBMC samples, with the criteria of FDR below 0.01 and a log2 fold change above 5 up to day 15. Each bulk clonotype received a CD4 or CD8 identity based on whether the sequenced CD4 or CD8 repertoire contained that clonotype at higher abundance. TCRdb passed the public sequencing reads through fastp at Q25 and MiXCR, retaining productive beta sequences. Identical CDR3 protein sequences are pooled into one entry, listed with their most common genes and DNA. For this entry, the V and J calls and clone size follow TCRdb and not the study's own pipeline. For this sample the table gives approximately 300,000 distinct CDR3 sequences, of which about 10% were detected only once. The leading ten clones occupy 3.3% of the sample.

Turning to this clonotype: The antigen it binds to is not known. The junction departs from the called germline gene at one end, perhaps through a read error.

Sequences were derived from CD4+ T cells sorted from PBMCs, sampled 45 days after the yellow fever booster vaccination. This sequence originates from a man in his late teens or twenties who received the YFV17D yellow fever vaccine.

The CDR3 protein is CARSLESSKNIQYF. The DNA sequence follows: TGTGCCAGAAGCTTAGAGTCCAGCAAAAACATTCAGTACTTC. Recombination linked TRBV7-2 to TRBJ2-4; no D gene call is confident. The CDR3 runs 14 amino acids, cysteine and phenylalanine included. Solely the CDR3 DNA is kept, with 42 bases framed from the first base. Taken from the germline V gene, the CDR1 and CDR2 loops are SGHTA and FQGNSA.